This entry lists 10 T cell receptor beta chains sequenced from one sample in a study of identical twins. TCRdb re-called the 5' RACE reads with MiXCR, one entry per CDR3 protein. The sample contains around 960,000 distinct CDR3 sequences, around 12% of which appear only once. The same sample was also studied in work on yellow fever vaccine responses in identical twins.

The specimen was PBMCs. These receptors all stem from a young woman in good health.

This clonotype showed up just a few times. This rearrangement joins TRBV12-5 to TRBJ2-2; D is unresolved. The CDR3 runs to 14 residues. V was shortened by 1 base and J by 5 bases, with 8 bases between the two germline ends. Germline V CDR1 and CDR2: LGHNT, FRNRAP. Here the CDR3 DNA reads TGTGCTAGTGGTTTGGATGCCCCTACCGGGGAGCTGTTTTTT. Amino acid sequence: CASGLDAPTGELFF.

The rearrangement joins TRBV6-1 to TRBJ2-7; unclear D gene. CDR1 and CDR2 from the germline V gene are MNHNS and SASEGT. The CDR3 is made up of 13 amino acids. Trimming removed 1 base from V and 3 bases from J, with 7 bases in between. The CDR3 loop reads CASSEGASYEQYV. CDR3 in DNA: TGTGCCAGCAGTGAAGGGGCTAGCTACGAGCAGTACGTC.

In its sample, this clonotype was seen a few times. The rearrangement links TRBV20-1 to TRBJ2-2; D may be TRBD1 or TRBD2 (7 bases each). Germline CDR1 reads DFQATT; CDR2 reads SNEGSKA (reference sequence). V gave up 1 base and J gave up 0 bases, with 15 bases separating them. The CDR3 length is 17 residues. The CDR3 is CSARGGGGNANTGELFF. The CDR3 bases are TGCAGTGCTAGAGGGGGAGGGGGCAACGCGAACACCGGGGAGCTGTTTTTT.

This clonotype showed up just a few times. The chain couples TRBV24-1 to TRBJ2-2; D unclear. The V and J ends lost 9 bases and 5 bases respectively, with 15 bases between them. Per germline, CDR1 KGHDR and CDR2 SFDVKD. CDR3 length equals 14 residues. The CDR3 DNA sequence: TGTGCCACCCAGAAGCCGACGGAGACCGGGGAGCTGTTTTTT. It specifies CATQKPTETGELFF.

In its sample, this clonotype was seen a few times. The V call is TRBV7-9, the J call TRBJ2-1; weak D call: TRBD2 (7 bases). The ends were cut back, 4 bases at V and 1 base at J, with 14 bases in the middle. Germline loops: CDR1 SEHNR, CDR2 FQNEAQ (reference sequence). The CDR3 sequence is 16 residues long. The DNA of the CDR3 is TGTGCCAGCAGCTCACAGGGACTATGGTCCTACAATGAGCAGTTCTTC. Its translation: CASSSQGLWSYNEQFF.

This clonotype was recorded many times. The CDR3 nucleotides are TGTGCCAGCAGCCGGACCTCTGGGGCCAACGTCCTGACTTTC. Encoded protein: CASSRTSGANVLTF. V gene TRBV3-1 combines with J gene TRBJ2-6; D is ambiguous. CDR1 is LGHDT and CDR2 is YNNKEL in the germline V gene (reference sequence). V lost 4 bases and J lost 0, with 4 bases in between. The CDR3 is 14 residues long. Drawing the rest from reference TRBV3-1 and TRBJ2-6, the complete variable domain is DTAVSQTPKYLVTQMGNDKSIKCEQNLGHDTMYWYKQDSKKFLKIMFSYNNKELIINETVPNRFSPKSPDKAHLNLHINSLELGDSAVYFCASSRTSGANVLTFGAGSRLTVL.

This clonotype was found many times. The DNA for the CDR3 is TGTGCCAGCAGCCCCAGGACAGGCAATCAGCCCCAGCATTTT. Encoded protein: CASSPRTGNQPQHF. The genes are TRBV7-9 and TRBJ1-5; perhaps TRBD1 as D (6 bases). Germline lookup yields CDR1 SEHNR and CDR2 FQNEAQ (reference sequence). Between the trimmed V and J ends, which lost 5 bases and 2 bases, there was a span of 10 bases. This CDR3 has 14 residues. Full variable domain (remainder filled in from reference TRBV7-9 and TRBJ1-5): DTGVSQNPRHKITKRGQNVTFRCDPISEHNRLYWYRQTLGQGPEFLTYFQNEAQLEKSRLLSDRFSAERPKGSFSTLEIQRTEQGDSAMYLCASSPRTGNQPQHFGDGTRLSIL.

The V gene is TRBV11-2, the J gene TRBJ2-7; D is possibly TRBD1 (5 bases). There are 13 residues in the CDR3. V dropped 5 bases and J dropped 4 bases, with 12 bases sitting between them. Germline assignment: CDR1 SGHAT and CDR2 FQNNGV. The CDR3 nucleotides read TGTGCCAGCAGCCCAGGGTTTGGGTACGAGCAGTACGTC. Amino acids: CASSPGFGYEQYV.

This clonotype was seen a few times. This chain links TRBV24-1 with TRBJ1-1; D remains ambiguous. V lost 2 bases and J lost 7, with 16 bases in between. Germline CDR1 reads KGHDR; CDR2 reads SFDVKD. The CDR3 totals 15 residues. In DNA, the CDR3 is TGTGCCACCAGTGATTCTAGTAAAATGAGTGGTGAAGCTTTCTTT. It specifies CATSDSSKMSGEAFF.

Notes on this clonotype: The CDR3 does not end in the conserved phenylalanine or tryptophan, so this is likely a read error. The chain uses TRBV5-1 and TRBJ2-1; D possibly corresponds to TRBD2 (5 bases). Germline assignment: CDR1 SGHRS and CDR2 YFSETQ. The length of the CDR3 is 14 residues. Trimming took off 0 bases at V and 8 bases at J, with 12 bases between the two ends. The CDR3 reads CASSLAGVWDEQFS. CDR3 DNA sequence: TGCGCCAGCAGCTTGGCCGGGGTTTGGGATGAGCAGTTCTCC.